One and the same sample provided the 29 T cell receptor beta chains below, sequenced in a study of technical replicates of blood from a few donors. Assay: immunoSEQ multiplex PCR; the TCRdb copy retains only in-frame clones and omits some. The data contain about 68,000 clones, 95% to 98% of them singletons. Sequencing was performed on T cells isolated from PBMCs. The receptors were gathered from a human donor in good health.

The chain carries TRBV5-8 and TRBJ2-3; D might be TRBD1 (5 bases). V lost 2 bases and J 4 bases, leaving 14 bases between the germline ends. Germline V gene lookup returns CDR1 SGHTS and CDR2 YDEGEE. CDR3 length: 15 amino acids. The CDR3 loop reads CASSFRGSLSDTQYF. DNA for the CDR3: TGTGCCAGCAGCTTTAGGGGCAGCTTGTCAGATACGCAGTATTTT. Based on the CDR3 plus reference TRBV5-8 and TRBJ2-3, the full variable domain is EAGVTQSPTHLIKTRGQQATLRCSPISGHTSVYWYQQALGLGLQFLLWYDEGEERNRGNFPPRFSGRQFPNYSSELNVNALELEDSALYLCASSFRGSLSDTQYFGPGTRLTVL.

The chain employs TRBV4-2 and TRBJ2-3, with D unclear. CDR1 and CDR2 (germline): LGHNA, YNFKEQ. The CDR3 covers 15 residues. Deletions cut 0 bases from V and 2 bases from J, with 9 bases between. The CDR3: CASSQDATPTDTQYF. Here the CDR3 DNA reads TGTGCCAGCAGCCAAGACGCGACTCCCACAGATACGCAGTATTTT.

The chain combines TRBV13 with TRBJ2-2; weak D call: TRBD1 (6 bases). Between the trimmed V and J ends, which lost 10 bases and 3 bases, there was a span of 12 bases. Germline V lookup: CDR1 PRHDT, CDR2 FYEKMQ (reference sequence). The CDR3 covers 13 residues. The CDR3 nucleotides are TGTGCCATCGGGGACACAGACACCGGGGAGCTGTTTTTT. It codes for CAIGDTDTGELFF.

CDR3 loop: CASSRLPLTADGGEQYF. The CDR3 nucleotides are TGCGCCAGCAGCCGTTTACCCTTGACCGCCGACGGGGGCGAGCAGTACTTC. The chain uses TRBV4-1 and TRBJ2-7; D possibly corresponds to TRBD2 (6 bases). V lost 4 bases and J 6 bases, leaving 25 bases between the germline ends. CDR1 and CDR2 from the germline V gene are MGHRA and YSYEKL. The CDR3 runs 17 residues.

The genes are TRBV7-8 and TRBJ2-7; tentatively, D is TRBD2 (5 bases). V was clipped by 3 bases and J by 2 bases, with 23 bases between them. This CDR3 comprises 18 residues. Germline V gives CDR1 SGHVS, CDR2 FQNEAQ. This CDR3 reads CASSFSLIGSEVTYEQYF. The CDR3 DNA is TGTGCCAGCAGCTTTTCTTTGATTGGTAGCGAAGTAACCTACGAGCAGTACTTC.

This clone was detected once. The chain carries TRBV7-3 and TRBJ2-1, with 8 positions matching TRBD2. J was trimmed by 7 bases and V by 1 base; bases with no gene match: 6. CDR1 is SGHTA and CDR2 is FQGTGA in the germline V gene. The CDR3 runs 15 residues. In DNA, the CDR3 is TGTGCCAGCAGCTTAAAGGGACTAGACGCAAATGAGCAGTTCTTC. Translation: CASSLKGLDANEQFF.

In this sample, this clone turned up once. The chain uses TRBV10-3 and TRBJ2-7; D is undetermined. Germline V CDR1 and CDR2: ENHRY, SYGVKD. CDR3 length: 13 amino acids. The V end was cut by 3 bases, the J end by 1 base, with 7 bases between. CDR3: CAISDGLSYEQYF. In DNA, the CDR3 is TGTGCCATCAGTGATGGCTTGTCCTACGAGCAGTACTTC.

The J gene is TRBJ2-1, the V gene TRBV4-1; TRBD2 matches 14 bases. CDR3 length: 15 amino acids. V was clipped by 5 bases and J by 11 bases; unmatched bases: 8. Germline loops: CDR1 MGHRA, CDR2 YSYEKL. The CDR3 sequence is CASSYPGTSGSKQFF. The CDR3 DNA sequence: TGCGCCAGCAGCTACCCCGGGACTAGCGGGAGTAAGCAGTTCTTC.

The V call is TRBV28, the J call TRBJ1-2, with 12 bases that match TRBD1. The ends lost 2 bases at V and 6 bases at J; junction bases unmatched: 10. Germline V lookup: CDR1 MDHEN, CDR2 SYDVKM. The CDR3 runs 17 residues. The CDR3 DNA is TGTGCCAGCAGTTTACACACCGGGACAGGGGGCGGGAATGGCTACACCTTC. It yields the protein CASSLHTGTGGGNGYTF.

This clone occurred once. This chain links TRBV28 with TRBJ2-7, with a possible D match to TRBD2 (6 bases). The V end lost 2 bases, the J end lost 2 bases, and 13 bases lay between the germline ends. CDR3 size: 15 residues. Looked up from germline, CDR1 is MDHEN and CDR2 is SYDVKM. The CDR3 protein is CASSLEGGTPYEQYF. In DNA form, the CDR3 reads TGTGCCAGCAGTTTAGAGGGAGGAACCCCCTACGAGCAGTACTTC.

The CDR3 is CASSIPGFTEAFF. The CDR3 DNA is TGTGCCAGTAGTATACCAGGGTTTACTGAAGCTTTCTTT. This sequence joins TRBV19 and TRBJ1-1; D may be TRBD1 (5 bases). Trimming took 2 bases from V and 5 from J, leaving 9 bases between them. The CDR3 consists of 13 residues. Germline assignment: CDR1 LNHDA and CDR2 SQIVND (reference sequence).

For the CDR3, the DNA is TGTGCCAGCAGCTCCCCCGGGGGACAGGGCGGCTATGGCTACACCTTC. This gives the protein CASSSPGGQGGYGYTF. The chain combines TRBV11-3 with TRBJ1-2; 9 bases agree with TRBD1. The CDR3 extends over 16 amino acids. Germline V gene sequence: CDR1 SGHNT, CDR2 YENEEA. The V segment lost 4 bases and the J segment 4 bases; nucleotides outside the gene matches: 10.

This clone was found once. The CDR3 loop reads CAISEGRGSPYEQYF. In DNA, the CDR3 is TGTGCCATCAGTGAGGGGCGCGGGAGCCCCTACGAGCAGTACTTC. V is TRBV10-3 and J is TRBJ2-7; 7 positions match TRBD2. The CDR3 consists of 15 residues. Germline CDR1 ENHRY, CDR2 SYGVKD. V shed 2 bases, J shed 2 bases, and the junction held 6 bases outside the gene matches.

This sequence joins TRBV30 and TRBJ2-7; D ambiguous. V lost 5 bases, J lost 3 bases, and 8 bases lay in between. Germline V CDR1 and CDR2: GTSNPN, SVGIG (reference sequence). The CDR3 length is 11 residues. CDR3 region: CAWPPNYEQYF. CDR3 DNA sequence: TGTGCCTGGCCGCCTAACTACGAGCAGTACTTC.

The chain recombines TRBV4-2 with TRBJ1-4; no definite D call. V was trimmed by 0 bases and J by 6 bases, leaving 8 bases between them. The CDR3 spans 14 residues. From germline, CDR1 is LGHNA and CDR2 YNFKEQ. The DNA for the CDR3 is TGTGCCAGCAGCCAAGATGGGCCCTATGAAAAACTGTTTTTT. Amino acid sequence: CASSQDGPYEKLFF.

The rearrangement links TRBV5-1 to TRBJ1-1; D is undetermined. CDR3 length equals 14 residues. The germline V gene has CDR1 SGHRS and CDR2 YFSETQ. The germline V and J ends were trimmed by 4 bases and 1 base, with 11 bases remaining between them. CDR3 residues: CASSINGRNTEAFF. In nucleotides, the CDR3 is TGCGCCAGCAGCATAAACGGGAGGAACACTGAAGCTTTCTTT.

V and J are TRBV19 and TRBJ2-1; TRBD2 matches at 8 bases. The CDR3 runs to 19 residues. V gave up 1 base and J gave up 7 bases; unmatched junction bases: 18. The germline gives CDR1 LNHDA, CDR2 SQIVND (reference sequence). The CDR3 nucleotides read TGTGCCAGTAGTATAGGTTCGGGGAGGAGCGGGAGCTGGCGTAATGAGCAGTTCTTC. Its protein product is CASSIGSGRSGSWRNEQFF.

CDR3 region: CASSYSKGASSYEQYF. CDR3 sequence (DNA): TGTGCCAGCAGTTACTCGAAGGGGGCCAGCTCCTACGAGCAGTACTTC. The V call is TRBV6-6, the J call TRBJ2-7; 7 nucleotides agree with TRBD1. Germline V gene lookup returns CDR1 MNHNY and CDR2 SVGAGI (reference sequence). The CDR3 sequence is 16 residues long. With V trimmed by 0 bases and J by 0 bases, 5 bases remained unmatched.

This chain uses TRBV2 with TRBJ1-5; 7 nucleotides match TRBD1. The CDR3 contains 14 residues. Unmatched junction bases numbered 6, after V lost 6 bases and J lost 4 bases. In germline, CDR1 is SNHLY, CDR2 FYNNEI. The CDR3 sequence is CASRDMTGNQPQHF. For the CDR3, the DNA is TGTGCCAGCAGGGATATGACAGGGAATCAGCCCCAGCATTTT.

The chain employs TRBV13 and TRBJ2-7, with D possibly being TRBD2 (5 bases). The ends were cut back, 0 bases at V and 4 bases at J, with 10 bases in the middle. CDR3 length: 14 residues. Germline V gene lookup returns CDR1 PRHDT and CDR2 FYEKMQ (reference sequence). This CDR3 is CASSLGGSGYEQYF. The DNA for the CDR3 is TGTGCCAGCAGCTTAGGGGGGAGTGGGTACGAGCAGTACTTC.

The V and J genes are TRBV6-5 and TRBJ2-3; TRBD2 is a possible D gene (6 bases). Per germline, CDR1 MNHEY and CDR2 SVGAGI. Deletions cut 4 bases from V and 1 base from J, with 15 bases between. The CDR3 consists of 16 residues. The CDR3, as DNA: TGTGCCAGCAGTTTAACGATAGCGGTTGGCACAGATACGCAGTATTTT. Its translation: CASSLTIAVGTDTQYF.

The CDR3 coding sequence is TGTGCCAGTAGTCTAACAGGGGGCGCGGGGACCGGGGAGCTGTTTTTT. Translating gives CASSLTGGAGTGELFF. This chain joins TRBV19 and TRBJ2-2, with 9 bases matching TRBD1. Germline V gives CDR1 LNHDA, CDR2 SQIVND (reference sequence). Trimming removed 5 bases from V and 5 bases from J; junction bases left unmatched: 9. The CDR3 extends over 16 amino acids. Using reference TRBV19 and TRBJ2-2 for the parts outside the CDR3, the full variable domain is DGGITQSPKYLFRKEGQNVTLSCEQNLNHDAMYWYRQDPGQGLRLIYYSQIVNDFQKGDIAEGYSVSREKKESFPLTVTSAQKNPTAFYLCASSLTGGAGTGELFFGEGSRLTVL.

The CDR3 DNA sequence: TGCGCCAGCAGCCAAGAGAGAGGAACCGCCGGGGAGCTGTTTTTT. It translates to CASSQERGTAGELFF. The chain joins TRBV4-3 to TRBJ2-2; D is ambiguous. This CDR3 has 15 amino acids. CDR1 and CDR2 (germline): LGHNA, YSLEER. Between the trimmed V and J ends, which lost 0 bases and 6 bases, there was a span of 11 bases.

This sequence joins TRBV9 and TRBJ2-7; tentative D call: TRBD1 (7 bases). Trimming took off 0 bases at V and 4 bases at J, with 14 bases between the two ends. This CDR3 spans 15 amino acids. Per the germline V gene, CDR1 is SGDLS and CDR2 is YYNGEE. The CDR3 spells CASSVGSGGYYEQYF. CDR3 nucleotide sequence: TGTGCCAGCAGCGTAGGGTCAGGGGGGTATTACGAGCAGTACTTC.

The sample holds one count of this clone. This rearrangement joins TRBV25-1 to TRBJ1-4; tentatively, D is TRBD1 (6 bases). Germline V gives CDR1 MGHDK, CDR2 SYGVNS. With 6 bases removed from V and 4 bases from J, the gap between germline ends came to 12 bases. The CDR3 consists of 14 residues. CDR3 nucleotides: TGTGCCAGCAGCCCTACAGGGAATAATGAAAAACTGTTTTTT. Translation gives CASSPTGNNEKLFF.

The chain employs TRBV5-1 and TRBJ1-1; TRBD1 matches at 8 bases. Looked up from germline, CDR1 is SGHRS and CDR2 is YFSETQ. With 6 bases clipped from V and 5 bases from J, the junction kept 18 bases outside the gene matches. This CDR3 spans 17 amino acids. The CDR3 region has the DNA TGCGCCAGCACCAAAGTCCCGGGACAGGTTACGAGTACTGAAGCTTTCTTT. This gives the protein CASTKVPGQVTSTEAFF.

V usage is TRBV29-1 and J usage is TRBJ2-2; D unclear. The V end was cut by 5 bases, the J end by 2 bases, with 12 bases between. Germline V gene lookup returns CDR1 SQVTM and CDR2 ANQGSEA. This CDR3 spans 14 amino acids. CDR3 bases: TGCAGCGTTACCCCCCTAGAAAACACCGGGGAGCTGTTTTTT. It codes for CSVTPLENTGELFF.

In this sample, this clone turned up once. The chain recombines TRBV30 with TRBJ2-3; D possibly corresponds to TRBD1 (6 bases). The CDR3 sequence is 14 residues long. The V and J ends lost 7 bases and 1 base respectively, with 15 bases between them. Germline CDR1 and CDR2: GTSNPN and SVGIG (reference sequence). Here the CDR3 reads CASPGEGGTDTQYF. Written as DNA, the CDR3 is TGTGCCTCCCCCGGCGAGGGGGGCACAGATACGCAGTATTTT.

V usage is TRBV5-3 and J usage is TRBJ1-2; 10 positions match TRBD1. Being an ORF, TRBV5-3 has a function that is uncertain. Trimming removed 1 base from V and 8 bases from J; junction bases left unmatched: 5. The CDR3 runs to 14 residues. The CDR3 coding sequence is TGTGCCAGAAGCTTGAGACAGGGGGCAACAGGCTACACCTTC. Translating it yields CARSLRQGATGYTF.